The 25 T cell receptor beta chains listed next were all sequenced from one sample in a study of OX40 agonist ivuxolimab in advanced cancers. Here immunoSEQ multiplex PCR was the method, and the copy in TCRdb shows in-frame clones only, minus some. The data show fewer than 75,000 clones, about nine tenths seen once. Specimen: CD4+ or CD8+ T cells sorted from blood, collected in a trial of the OX40 agonist ivuxolimab. Every receptor here comes from an adult with an advanced solid tumor such as melanoma, head and neck, liver or kidney cancer.

The J gene is TRBJ2-7, the V gene TRBV28; 9 bases fit TRBD1. Losses at the gene ends were 5 bases for V and 2 bases for J; bases not matched to a gene: 4. The CDR3 loop spans 14 amino acids. Germline values: CDR1 MDHEN, CDR2 SYDVKM. This CDR3 is CASSPWDRAYEQYF. CDR3 coding DNA: TGTGCCAGCAGTCCCTGGGACAGGGCCTACGAGCAGTACTTC.

The rearrangement links TRBV28 to TRBJ1-5; 9 bases map to TRBD1. Unmatched junction bases numbered 13, after V lost 6 bases and J lost 1 base. CDR1 is MDHEN, CDR2 SYDVKM, per germline. CDR3 length: 18 amino acids. This CDR3 is CASRMRDRDRLSNQPQHF. As DNA, the CDR3 is TGTGCCAGCAGGATGAGGGACAGGGATCGACTCAGCAATCAGCCCCAGCATTTT.

The V gene is TRBV5-5, the J gene TRBJ2-3; the D gene is possibly TRBD2 (6 bases). The germline V gene has CDR1 SGHKS and CDR2 YYEKEE (reference sequence). The V end was cut by 4 bases, the J end by 0 bases, with 12 bases between. The CDR3 is made up of 15 amino acids. The CDR3 DNA reads TGTGCCAGCAGCCGGACTACCGCTAGCACAGATACGCAGTATTTT. It yields the protein CASSRTTASTDTQYF.

The chain joins TRBV7-9 to TRBJ2-7; TRBD1 might be the D (6 bases). V was clipped by 5 bases and J by 2 bases, with 13 bases between them. The CDR3 contains 14 residues. The germline CDR1 and CDR2 sequences are SEHNR and FQNEAQ (reference sequence). CDR3 nucleotide sequence: TGTGCCAGCAGCGCCGGGACACTTACCTACGAGCAGTACTTC. This gives the protein CASSAGTLTYEQYF.

CDR3 bases: TGCGCCAGCAGCCCGGATGTGGGGGAGTCAAGTGGCTACACCTTC. Translation gives CASSPDVGESSGYTF. This sequence joins TRBV5-1 and TRBJ1-2, with TRBD1 as a possible D gene (5 bases). The germline gives CDR1 SGHRS, CDR2 YFSETQ. The CDR3 has 15 amino acids. V gave up 4 bases and J gave up 7 bases, with 20 bases separating them.

The V call is TRBV19, the J call TRBJ1-2; D is possibly TRBD1 (6 bases). Germline values: CDR1 LNHDA, CDR2 SQIVND (reference sequence). V lost 4 bases and J 0 bases, leaving 12 bases between the germline ends. This CDR3 spans 15 amino acids. CDR3 nucleotide sequence: TGTGCCAGTAGTACCGGGACACACACTAACTATGGCTACACCTTC. This translates into CASSTGTHTNYGYTF.

This rearrangement joins TRBV6-5 to TRBJ2-2, with 7 bases aligning to TRBD2. The CDR3 totals 16 residues. The trim removed 2 bases at V and 1 base at J, leaving 4 bases unmatched. Looked up from germline, CDR1 is MNHEY and CDR2 is SVGAGI. CDR3: CASSYPASGNTGELFF. CDR3 bases: TGTGCCAGCAGTTACCCGGCTAGCGGGAACACCGGGGAGCTGTTTTTT.

The rearrangement uses TRBV7-8 and TRBJ1-1; D may be TRBD1 (5 bases). This CDR3 has 13 amino acids. Germline CDR1 SGHVS, CDR2 FQNEAQ. V was clipped by 6 bases and J by 1 base, with 9 bases between them. The CDR3 bases are TGTGCCAGCAGACGGGACCCGAACACTGAAGCTTTCTTT. It codes for CASRRDPNTEAFF.

The chain recombines TRBV29-1 with TRBJ1-1; D is perhaps TRBD1 (5 bases). The CDR3 consists of 14 residues. V was clipped by 1 base and J by 9 bases, with 18 bases between them. Germline V CDR1 and CDR2: SQVTM, ANQGSEA. This CDR3 reads CSVEGREGRGQAFF. The CDR3 DNA is TGCAGCGTTGAAGGCCGGGAGGGTAGGGGACAAGCTTTCTTT.

The rearrangement links TRBV11-1 to TRBJ2-1; TRBD1 matches at 7 bases. The germline gives CDR1 SGHAT, CDR2 FQDESV (reference sequence). V was clipped by 3 bases and J by 6 bases; unmatched bases: 2. The CDR3 runs to 13 residues. The CDR3 here is CASSFTGANEQFF. Written as DNA, the CDR3 is TGTGCCAGCAGCTTTACAGGGGCCAATGAGCAGTTCTTC.

The gene calls are TRBV6-5 and TRBJ1-1, with D unresolved. Germline loops: CDR1 MNHEY, CDR2 SVGAGI. CDR3 length: 11 amino acids. V shed 5 bases and J shed 7 bases, with 8 bases lying between them. The CDR3 sequence is CASSQEFEAFF. The CDR3 nucleotides read TGTGCCAGCAGTCAAGAGTTTGAAGCTTTCTTT.

The chain links TRBV5-5 to TRBJ2-1; D gene unclear. The CDR3 has 15 amino acids. Germline V gene sequence: CDR1 SGHKS, CDR2 YYEKEE (reference sequence). The V end was cut by 1 base, the J end by 5 bases, with 13 bases between. The CDR3 DNA reads TGTGCCAGCAGCTTGTTGCCCAGGATCAACAATGAGCAGTTCTTC. Translation gives CASSLLPRINNEQFF. Using reference TRBV5-5 and TRBJ2-1 for the parts outside the CDR3, the full variable domain is DAGVTQSPTHLIKTRGQQVTLRCSPISGHKSVSWYQQVLGQGPQFIFQYYEKEERGRGNFPDRFSARQFPNYSSELNVNALLLGDSALYLCASSLLPRINNEQFFGPGTRLTVL.

This chain connects TRBV7-8 to TRBJ1-2; no definite D call. V was pared by 5 bases and J by 4 bases, with 17 bases between. The CDR3 is 15 residues long. Germline CDR1 is SGHVS and CDR2 is FQNEAQ. DNA of the CDR3: TGTGCCAGCAGCCAAGTCCCTGGTAACCTCTATGGCTACACCTTC. It specifies CASSQVPGNLYGYTF.

This chain joins TRBV4-2 and TRBJ2-3; 11 nucleotides line up with TRBD2. Germline CDR1 is LGHNA and CDR2 is YNFKEQ. V was pared by 4 bases and J by 4 bases, with 4 bases of the junction left unmatched. This CDR3 has 15 amino acids. The CDR3 spells CASSPASGGSDTQYF. CDR3 DNA: TGTGCCAGCAGCCCCGCTAGCGGGGGGTCAGATACGCAGTATTTT.

This sequence joins TRBV5-1 and TRBJ2-7; no clear D. The CDR3 length is 12 residues. The germline CDR1 and CDR2 sequences are SGHRS and YFSETQ. V lost 3 bases to trimming and J lost 0 bases, with 4 bases between them. Written as DNA, the CDR3 is TGCGCCAGCAGCTGGAGCTCCTACGAGCAGTACTTC. It encodes CASSWSSYEQYF.

The V call is TRBV7-2, the J call TRBJ2-1, with no clear D. This CDR3 region has 12 residues. In germline, CDR1 is SGHTA, CDR2 FQGNSA. Trimming left V 4 bases short and J 9 bases short, with 10 bases between. The CDR3 reads CASSSWATEQFF. CDR3 bases: TGTGCCAGCAGCTCCTGGGCGACTGAGCAGTTCTTC.

This chain connects TRBV28 to TRBJ1-1; D might be TRBD1 (5 bases). Germline loops: CDR1 MDHEN, CDR2 SYDVKM. This CDR3 is 15 amino acids long. Trimming took off 2 bases at V and 4 bases at J, with 14 bases between the two ends. The CDR3 loop reads CASSLRRAGGTEAFF. The CDR3 nucleotides read TGTGCCAGCAGTTTAAGAAGGGCCGGGGGCACTGAAGCTTTCTTT.

The chain joins TRBV2 to TRBJ1-1, with D uncertain. Trimming cost V 2 bases and J 7 bases, with 8 bases left between them. CDR1 and CDR2 (germline): SNHLY, FYNNEI. This CDR3 region has 12 residues. The CDR3 DNA sequence: TGTGCCAGCAGTGAATCGCAGGTTGAAGCTTTCTTT. Its translation is CASSESQVEAFF.

This clone has a single count. J is TRBJ1-2 and V is TRBV27; TRBD1 is a possible D gene (5 bases). The CDR3 has 13 amino acids. With 6 bases removed from V and 3 bases from J, the gap between germline ends came to 11 bases. CDR1 is MNHEY, CDR2 SMNVEV, per germline (reference sequence). The CDR3 loop reads CASSKRGYYGYTF. For the CDR3, the DNA is TGTGCCAGCAGCAAACGGGGCTACTATGGCTACACCTTC.

This clone appeared once. This rearrangement joins TRBV10-1 to TRBJ2-2; 9 nucleotides match TRBD2. The germline V gene has CDR1 WNHNN and CDR2 SYGVQD (reference sequence). V trimming: 4 bases; J trimming: 4 bases; junction bases outside the gene matches: 7. The CDR3 loop spans 16 amino acids. The CDR3 region has the DNA TGCGCCAGCAGTGTAGGCGGGAGGGCCGCCACCGGGGAGCTGTTTTTT. Residues: CASSVGGRAATGELFF.

The chain uses TRBV7-2 and TRBJ1-2; TRBD1 matches at 7 bases. V shed 5 bases, J shed 4 bases, and the junction held 10 bases outside the gene matches. The CDR3 is 15 amino acids. The germline V gene encodes CDR1 SGHTA and CDR2 FQGNSA. CDR3 loop: CASSPPGTDPYGYTF. The CDR3 coding sequence is TGTGCCAGCAGCCCCCCGGGGACAGACCCCTATGGCTACACCTTC.

This clone has just one count. The chain is built from TRBV2 and TRBJ2-5; D is undetermined. Germline CDR1 reads SNHLY; CDR2 reads FYNNEI. V dropped 2 bases and J dropped 4 bases, with 5 bases sitting between them. There are 12 residues in the CDR3. In DNA form, the CDR3 reads TGTGCCAGCAGTGAATCACGAGAGACCCAGTACTTC. Its protein is CASSESRETQYF.

The rearrangement joins TRBV7-8 to TRBJ1-1; the D gene is possibly TRBD1 (5 bases). The CDR3 runs to 14 residues. With 0 bases removed from V and 5 bases from J, the gap between germline ends came to 10 bases. The germline V gene has CDR1 SGHVS and CDR2 FQNEAQ. The CDR3: CASSLAVWGTEAFF. Here the CDR3 DNA reads TGTGCCAGCAGCTTAGCCGTCTGGGGGACTGAAGCTTTCTTT.

The V gene is TRBV28, the J gene TRBJ1-4; 7 nucleotides agree with TRBD1. CDR3 length: 15 amino acids. V lost 4 bases to trimming and J lost 5 bases; unmatched junction nucleotides: 7. Germline loops: CDR1 MDHEN, CDR2 SYDVKM. CDR3 nucleotide sequence: TGTGCCAGCAGTTCACAGGGGAGTGGGAATGAAAAACTGTTTTTT. Protein sequence: CASSSQGSGNEKLFF.

V gene TRBV28 combines with J gene TRBJ2-3, with TRBD1 identical over 7 bases. The CDR3 covers 13 residues. After removal of 6 bases from V and 6 bases from J, the junction contained 6 bases not matched to a gene. Germline V gene sequence: CDR1 MDHEN, CDR2 SYDVKM. The CDR3 loop is CASRSRGTDTQYF. DNA of the CDR3: TGTGCCAGCAGGTCCAGGGGGACGGATACGCAGTATTTT.